These T cell receptor beta chains were read from a single sample in a study of long-term antiretroviral therapy in people with HIV. The assay was immunoSEQ multiplex PCR, and TCRdb's table has in-frame clones only and misses some. Of more than 25,000 clones in the sample, around 97% are singletons; the top ten hold over 1.5%. The specimen was unsorted PBMCs, collected 7.6 years after starting antiretroviral therapy. These TCRs come from a man aged 30 to 45 with HIV. The CDR3 runs from the conserved cysteine through the conserved F or W. D genes are given only for firm matches. Clone size is not always given. Where it is, it says once, few, many or a class for expanded clones.

>TRBJ2-5|TRBV7-2|.|.
TGTGCCAGCAGTGGGGGGCGGGAGACCCAGTACTTC
CASSGGRETQYF
>TRBJ2-3|TRBV4-3|TRBD2|.
TGCGCCAGCAGCCAAGAGGGACTAGCGACAGATACGCAGTATTTT
CASSQEGLATDTQYF
>TRBJ2-3|TRBV15|.|.
TGTGCCACCAGCAGAGCCTATCAAATGTTGGTGCAGTATTTT
CATSRAYQMLVQYF
>TRBJ2-3|TRBV4-1|TRBD2|.
TGCGCCAGCAGCCTACTAGCGGGGGTGGCAGATACGCAGTATTTT
CASSLLAGVADTQYF
>TRBJ2-7|TRBV5-6|.|.
TGTGCCAGCAGCTTGGAAGAGAGCTACGAGCAGTACTTC
CASSLEESYEQYF
>TRBJ1-2|TRBV6-1|TRBD1|.
TGTGCCAGCAGTGAAGCCCGACAGGGGTTTGGCTACACCTTC
CASSEARQGFGYTF
>TRBJ1-4|TRBV5-1|.|.
TGCGCCAGCAGCTTGCCGGGCGGGGTTACAAATGAAAAACTGTTTTTT
CASSLPGGVTNEKLFF
>TRBJ2-1|TRBV2|TRBD2|.
TGTGCCAGCAACCTAGCGGGGGTATACAATGAGCAGTTCTTC
CASNLAGVYNEQFF
>TRBJ1-5|TRBV18|.|.
TGTGCCAGCTCACCATTCGGGGAAGATCAGCCCCAGCATTTT
CASSPFGEDQPQHF
>TRBJ1-5|TRBV6-5|.|.
TGTGCCAGCAGTTACGGTCGGAACAATCAGCCCCAGCATTTT
CASSYGRNNQPQHF
>TRBJ1-2|TRBV6-5|.|.
TGTGCCAGCAGTGGAGTCGAAGGCTACACCTTC
CASSGVEGYTF
>TRBJ2-3|TRBV9|.|.
TGTGCCAGCAGCGTAGGGACGTCGAGCACAGATACGCAGTATTTT
CASSVGTSSTDTQYF
>TRBJ2-7|TRBV7-9|TRBD1|.
TGTGCCAGCAGCCCCAATGACAGGGGATCATACGAGCAGTACTTC
CASSPNDRGSYEQYF
>TRBJ1-1|TRBV30|.|.
TGTGCCTGGAGTGTACGGGTCTACGAAGCTTTCTTT
CAWSVRVYEAFF
>TRBJ2-2|TRBV6-5|.|.
TGTGCCAGCAGTTTAGGCACGGGGGTATTCACCGGGGAGCTGTTTTTT
CASSLGTGVFTGELFF
>TRBJ2-7|TRBV5-6|.|once
TGTGCCAGCAGCTTCTCAACTGTCTCCTACGAGCAGTACTTC
CASSFSTVSYEQYF
>TRBJ1-2|TRBV5-6|.|.
TGTGCCAGCGACCTGGCCTACACCTTC
CASDLAYTF
>TRBJ2-1|TRBV5-6|TRBD2|.
TGTGCCAGCAGCTTACTAGCGGACCTTTACAATGAGCAGTTCTTC
CASSLLADLYNEQFF
>TRBJ2-2|TRBV5-4|.|.
TGTGCCAGCAGCTTGGAGGAGGGGGCACCCGGGGAGCTGTTTTTT
CASSLEEGAPGELFF
>TRBJ1-6|TRBV9|.|once
TGTGCCAGCAGCGTAGACAGGGATAATTCACCCCTCCACTTT
CASSVDRDNSPLHF
>TRBJ2-5|TRBV14|TRBD2|.
TGTGCCAGCAGCGCCGGGACTAGCTCTTTGGAGACCCAGTACTTC
CASSAGTSSLETQYF
>TRBJ2-7|TRBV6-5|.|.
TGTGCCAGCAGTCCGGGACAAGGCGGGCGCGAGCAGTACTTC
CASSPGQGGREQYF